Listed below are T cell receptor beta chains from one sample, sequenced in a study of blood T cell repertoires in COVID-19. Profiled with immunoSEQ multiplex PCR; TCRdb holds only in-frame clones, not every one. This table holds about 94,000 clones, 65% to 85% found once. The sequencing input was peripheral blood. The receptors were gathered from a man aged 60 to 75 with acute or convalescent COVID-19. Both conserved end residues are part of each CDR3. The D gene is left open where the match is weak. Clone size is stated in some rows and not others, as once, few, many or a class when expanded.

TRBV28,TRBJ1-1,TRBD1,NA,TGTGCCAGCAGTTCTAGACCACAGGGGAGGACTGAAGCTTTCTTT,CASSSRPQGRTEAFF
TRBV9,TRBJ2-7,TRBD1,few,TGTGCCAGCAGCGGCGGACAGGGGGAATTGGCCTACGAGCAGTACTTC,CASSGGQGELAYEQYF
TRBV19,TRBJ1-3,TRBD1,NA,TGTGCCAGTAGTATAGATGGGGACAGGGGGCCTGGAAACACCATATATTTT,CASSIDGDRGPGNTIYF
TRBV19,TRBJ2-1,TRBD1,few,TGTGCCAGTAGTAGGACAGGGACTGAGCAGTTCTTC,CASSRTGTEQFF
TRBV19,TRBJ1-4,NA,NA,TGTGCCAGTAGTATCTCAGGGGAAATAACTAATGAAAAACTGTTTTTT,CASSISGEITNEKLFF
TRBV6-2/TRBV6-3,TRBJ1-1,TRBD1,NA,TGTGCCAGCAGTCGGGACAGCTACTCGAACACTGAAGCTTTCTTT,CASSRDSYSNTEAFF
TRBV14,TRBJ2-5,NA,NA,TGTGCCAGCAGCCAATTTGCCCCAGGTATCCAAGAGACCCAGTACTTC,CASSQFAPGIQETQYF
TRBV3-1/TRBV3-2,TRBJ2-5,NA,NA,TGTGCCAGCAGCCCCCGGACAGTCCAAGAGACCCAGTACTTC,CASSPRTVQETQYF
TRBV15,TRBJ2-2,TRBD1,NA,TGTGCCACCAGCAGCCAGGGGGCCGGGGAGCTGTTTTTT,CATSSQGAGELFF
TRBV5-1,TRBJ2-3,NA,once,TGCGCCAGCAGCCTTAGGGGGGGATACACAGATACGCAGTATTTT,CASSLRGGYTDTQYF
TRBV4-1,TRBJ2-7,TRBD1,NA,TGCGCCAGCAGCCAAGGGACAGGGGGTTCTTACGAGCAGTACTTC,CASSQGTGGSYEQYF